This is a list of T cell receptor beta chains from one sample in a study of blood T cells in healthy people across ages. TCRdb reprocessed the 5' RACE reads via MiXCR and lists one record per CDR3 protein. The sample records 650,000 to 1,000,000 distinct CDR3 sequences, around 36% being singletons. The sequenced sample was blood. These receptors were obtained from a man aged 18 to 29 in good health. Both conserved end residues are part of each CDR3. Each record gives: CDR3 DNA, CDR3 protein, J gene, V gene, D gene, clone size. A D gene is named only where the DNA matches it firmly. A row's size may be missing; if present it is once, few, many or a size class.

CDR3nt: TGCAGTGCTATTCATCGTCTAGCGGAGTTTCCCTCGGATGAGCAGTTCTTC; CDR3aa: CSAIHRLAEFPSDEQFF; j_gene: TRBJ2-1; v_gene: TRBV20-1; d_gene: TRBD2; abundance: .
CDR3nt: TGCAGTGCTCAATCGAATCCCAGGAGGGCGGGAAGAAACACCATATATTTT; CDR3aa: CSAQSNPRRAGRNTIYF; j_gene: TRBJ1-3; v_gene: TRBV20-1; d_gene: .; abundance: .
CDR3nt: TGTGCCAGCAGCTACAGACTAGGCTATGAGCAGTTCTTC; CDR3aa: CASSYRLGYEQFF; j_gene: TRBJ2-1; v_gene: TRBV7-2; d_gene: .; abundance: .
CDR3nt: TGTGCCAGCTCGGTGGGAGGGAACTCCTACAATGAGCAGTACTTC; CDR3aa: CASSVGGNSYNEQYF; j_gene: TRBJ2-7; v_gene: TRBV13; d_gene: TRBD2; abundance: .
CDR3nt: TGTGCCAGCAGTGGGACCAGGGGCACCAACTATGGCTACACCTTC; CDR3aa: CASSGTRGTNYGYTF; j_gene: TRBJ1-2; v_gene: TRBV25-1; d_gene: .; abundance: once
CDR3nt: TGCGCCAGCAGCCAACGATCCAAGTCAGTTGAAAAACTGTTTTTT; CDR3aa: CASSQRSKSVEKLFF; j_gene: TRBJ1-4; v_gene: TRBV5-1; d_gene: .; abundance: few
CDR3nt: TGTGCCAGCAGCTTTACTATAAGTAGGGACAGCTATAATTCACCCCTCCACTTT; CDR3aa: CASSFTISRDSYNSPLHF; j_gene: TRBJ1-6; v_gene: TRBV11-2; d_gene: TRBD1; abundance: .
CDR3nt: TGTGCCAGCAGCTTTTCAAGGCTCTTTGTTGGAAAACTGTTTTTT; CDR3aa: CASSFSRLFVGKLFF; j_gene: TRBJ1-4; v_gene: TRBV7-9; d_gene: .; abundance: .
CDR3nt: TGTGCCAGCAGAACTAGCGGGGGCAAGAGCACAGATACGCAGTATTTT; CDR3aa: CASRTSGGKSTDTQYF; j_gene: TRBJ2-3; v_gene: TRBV12-3/TRBV12-4; d_gene: TRBD2; abundance: .
CDR3nt: TGTGCCAGCAGTACGCCCTCTAGCGGGGGGCCGTACAATGAGCAGTTCTTC; CDR3aa: CASSTPSSGGPYNEQFF; j_gene: TRBJ2-1; v_gene: TRBV6-6; d_gene: TRBD2; abundance: few
CDR3nt: TGCAGTGCCCCACAGGGGTTCCACGGTGTGGCACCCCTCCACTTT; CDR3aa: CSAPQGFHGVAPLHF; j_gene: TRBJ1-6; v_gene: TRBV20-1; d_gene: TRBD1; abundance: few
CDR3nt: TGCAGTGCTAGAGGGACCTCCGGGACCGTCTCCTACAATGAGCAGTTCTTC; CDR3aa: CSARGTSGTVSYNEQFF; j_gene: TRBJ2-1; v_gene: TRBV20-1; d_gene: .; abundance: once
CDR3nt: TGTGCCAGCAGTTACTCGGCCCGGGGCGGAAATTCACCCCTCCACTTT; CDR3aa: CASSYSARGGNSPLHF; j_gene: TRBJ1-6; v_gene: TRBV6-5; d_gene: .; abundance: few
CDR3nt: TGTGCCAGCAGCACCCTAGCGGGGGGGCCACGCAATGAGCAGTTCTTC; CDR3aa: CASSTLAGGPRNEQFF; j_gene: TRBJ2-1; v_gene: TRBV3-1; d_gene: TRBD2; abundance: .
CDR3nt: TGTGCCAGCAGCCAAACCAGTCCCTCTCGCTACACCTTC; CDR3aa: CASSQTSPSRYTF; j_gene: TRBJ1-2; v_gene: TRBV7-2; d_gene: .; abundance: few
CDR3nt: TGTGCCATCAGTGACAGGGACGCCCGCTATGGTGGCTACACCTTC; CDR3aa: CAISDRDARYGGYTF; j_gene: TRBJ1-2; v_gene: TRBV10-3; d_gene: .; abundance: .
CDR3nt: TGTGCCAGCATCCTGAGCCGACAGATGAACACTGAAGCTTTCTTT; CDR3aa: CASILSRQMNTEAFF; j_gene: TRBJ1-1; v_gene: TRBV7-2; d_gene: .; abundance: .
CDR3nt: TGTGCCAGCAGTACCGACAGGGAGGACACCGGGGAGCTGTTTTTT; CDR3aa: CASSTDREDTGELFF; j_gene: TRBJ2-2; v_gene: TRBV2; d_gene: .; abundance: few
CDR3nt: TGTGCCATCAGTGAGCCGGCCCGGCGGGCCCGAAGCCGGGATGAGCAGTTCTTC; CDR3aa: CAISEPARRARSRDEQFF; j_gene: TRBJ2-1; v_gene: TRBV10-3; d_gene: .; abundance: .
CDR3nt: TGCAGCGTTGTGATTAGCGGCAATGAGCAGTTCTTC; CDR3aa: CSVVISGNEQFF; j_gene: TRBJ2-1; v_gene: TRBV29-1; d_gene: .; abundance: many
CDR3nt: TGTGCCAGCAGCTTAGAACAGGTTTATAGCAATCAGCCCCAGCATTTT; CDR3aa: CASSLEQVYSNQPQHF; j_gene: TRBJ1-5; v_gene: TRBV7-2; d_gene: .; abundance: .
CDR3nt: TGTGCCGTACAGGGGTTAGGTGAAGCTTTCTTT; CDR3aa: CAVQGLGEAFF; j_gene: TRBJ1-1; v_gene: TRBV10-3; d_gene: TRBD1; abundance: .